One and the same sample provided the 29 T cell receptor beta chains below, sequenced in a study of T-cell reconstitution after alpha-beta-depleted transplantation in children. Unique molecular identifiers were incorporated during preparation of the TCRbeta library. TCRdb re-called the PCR reads through MiXCR, storing one row per CDR3 protein. The data show hundreds of thousands of distinct CDR3 sequences, 23% seen once. The sample consisted of PBMCs, mostly from graft donor cells, taken 360 days after TCRalphabeta/CD19-depleted stem cell transplant. These receptors were obtained from a boy in the first two years of life who had a stem cell transplant for acute myeloid leukemia, so the T cells may come from the graft donor.

The V call is TRBV6-5, the J call TRBJ2-1; possible D gene TRBD2, 7 bases. Deletions cut 4 bases from V and 10 bases from J, with 17 bases between. The CDR3 loop spans 14 amino acids. Germline-derived CDR1 and CDR2 are MNHEY and SVGAGI. CDR3 bases: TGTGCCAGCAGTTTAACAGGGAGGGTAAGGGAGCAGTTCTTC. Translation gives CASSLTGRVREQFF.

The V and J genes are TRBV5-1 and TRBJ2-7, with D possibly being TRBD1 or TRBD2 (5 bases each). Germline lookup yields CDR1 SGHRS and CDR2 YFSETQ. The CDR3 is made up of 15 amino acids. The ends were cut back, 3 bases at V and 4 bases at J, with 17 bases in the middle. The CDR3 nucleotides are TGCGCCAGCAGCTCGAGGGGCCCTACTATTTACGAGCAGTACTTC. Encoded protein: CASSSRGPTIYEQYF.

This sequence joins TRBV21-1 and TRBJ2-7. TRBV21-1 constitutes a pseudogene. The CDR3 runs to 12 residues. CDR3 DNA sequence: TGTGCCAGTCCGGACGGGTCCTACGAGCAGTACGTC. The encoded protein is CASPDGSYEQYV.

This chain connects TRBV15 to TRBJ2-1, with D uncertain. Germline-derived CDR1 and CDR2 are LNHNV and YYDKDF (reference sequence). Trimming removed 0 bases at V and 2 bases at J, with 8 bases between. The CDR3 has 15 amino acids. The DNA for the CDR3 is TGTGCCACCAGCAGAGATTTTTCTCCCTACAATGAGCAGTTCTTC. Translation gives CATSRDFSPYNEQFF.

V and J are TRBV19 and TRBJ2-5; D is perhaps TRBD1 or TRBD2 (5 bases each). Germline V gives CDR1 LNHDA, CDR2 SQIVND (reference sequence). The CDR3 has 13 residues. The germline V and J ends were trimmed by 3 bases and 1 base, with 6 bases remaining between them. The CDR3 region is CASSMGRQETQYF. As DNA, the CDR3 is TGTGCCAGTAGTATGGGACGCCAAGAGACCCAGTACTTC.

This clonotype was observed a handful of times. The chain combines TRBV5-1 with TRBJ2-1; 11 bases line up with TRBD1. The CDR3 consists of 15 residues. Per the germline V gene, CDR1 is SGHRS and CDR2 is YFSETQ. V shed 4 bases and J 8 bases; nucleotides not matched to a gene: 8. The CDR3 here is CASSPGQGEAHEQFF. DNA of the CDR3: TGCGCCAGCAGCCCGGGACAGGGGGAAGCGCATGAGCAGTTCTTC.

A remark on this clonotype: A much larger clone is a single base away; this may be a read error. The chain has TRBV12-3 or TRBV12-4 and TRBJ1-5, with D possibly matching TRBD1 (6 bases). This CDR3 has 16 residues. The CDR3 sequence is CASSVARGQINQPQHF. CDR3 DNA sequence: TGTGCCAGCAGTGTAGCGCGAGGACAGATCAATCAGCCCCAGCATTTT.

This clonotype was seen a few times. The chain carries TRBV12-3 or TRBV12-4 and TRBJ1-1; D is unresolved. CDR3 length equals 14 residues. Trimming removed 3 bases from V and 1 base from J, with 9 bases in between. The CDR3 nucleotides are TGTGCCAGCAGTTTTGCGCAGGAGAACACTGAAGCTTTCTTT. Residues: CASSFAQENTEAFF.

This clonotype has a count of ten or more. Here the CDR3 reads CASSFLQGAQDEQYF. The CDR3 coding sequence is TGTGCCAGCAGTTTCCTACAGGGGGCCCAAGACGAGCAGTACTTC. The chain joins TRBV12-3 or TRBV12-4 to TRBJ2-7, with 9 bases identical to TRBD1. CDR3 length equals 15 residues. J was trimmed by 5 bases and V by 3 bases; bases with no gene match: 8.

The table lists this clonotype with a few counts. The genes are TRBV9 and TRBJ2-3; D remains ambiguous. The V end lost 4 bases, the J end lost 4 bases, and 22 bases lay between the germline ends. CDR3 size: 17 residues. In germline, CDR1 is SGDLS, CDR2 YYNGEE. CDR3 residues: CASSSEGASLISDTQYF. In DNA, the CDR3 is TGTGCCAGCAGCTCCGAAGGAGCTAGTTTAATCTCAGATACGCAGTATTTT. Based on the CDR3 plus reference TRBV9 and TRBJ2-3, the full variable domain is DSGVTQTPKHLITATGQRVTLRCSPRSGDLSVYWYQQSLDQGLQFLIQYYNGEERAKGNILERFSAQQFPDLHSELNLSSLELGDSALYFCASSSEGASLISDTQYFGPGTRLTVL.

This clonotype occurred many times. The chain employs TRBV29-1 and TRBJ1-2, with a weak D call TRBD1 (5 bases). Germline-derived CDR1 and CDR2 are SQVTM and ANQGSEA. The CDR3 spans 13 residues. Trimming stripped 6 bases from V and 3 bases from J, with 14 bases between. CDR3 residues: CSVAGQFDYGYTF. As DNA, the CDR3 is TGCAGCGTGGCAGGGCAGTTCGACTATGGCTACACCTTC.

The rearrangement uses TRBV9 and TRBJ1-5; TRBD1 aligns across 7 bases. Germline trimming cut 3 bases from V and 3 bases from J; bases unmatched to any gene: 6. The CDR3 runs to 15 residues. In germline, CDR1 is SGDLS, CDR2 YYNGEE. This CDR3 is CASSGDSLPNQPQHF. The CDR3 coding sequence is TGTGCCAGCAGCGGGGACAGCCTCCCCAATCAGCCCCAGCATTTT.

This clonotype was observed at least ten times. The genes are TRBV7-9 and TRBJ2-2; D remains ambiguous. Looked up from germline, CDR1 is SEHNR and CDR2 is FQNEAQ (reference sequence). V lost 2 bases and J lost 6, with 7 bases in between. The CDR3 extends over 13 amino acids. The CDR3 DNA reads as TGTGCCAGCAGCTTACCGGTCCCCGGGGAGCTGTTTTTT. Translating gives CASSLPVPGELFF. Full variable domain (missing parts from reference TRBV7-9 and TRBJ2-2): DTGVSQNPRHKITKRGQNVTFRCDPISEHNRLYWYRQTLGQGPEFLTYFQNEAQLEKSRLLSDRFSAERPKGSFSTLEIQRTEQGDSAMYLCASSLPVPGELFFGEGSRLTVL.

The chain uses TRBV20-1 and TRBJ2-1, with a tentative D call TRBD1 (6 bases). Between the trimmed V and J ends, which lost 2 bases and 0 bases, there was a span of 14 bases. CDR1 DFQATT and CDR2 SNEGSKA come from the germline V gene (reference sequence). The CDR3 is 16 residues long. The CDR3: CSARSYRDLSYNEQFF. The CDR3 nucleotides read TGCAGTGCTAGATCGTACAGGGATCTCTCCTACAATGAGCAGTTCTTC.

The chain joins TRBV6-5 to TRBJ2-1; 7 bases map to TRBD2. V shed 2 bases, J shed 6 bases, and the junction held 7 bases outside the gene matches. Germline loops: CDR1 MNHEY, CDR2 SVGAGI. The length of the CDR3 is 15 residues. The CDR3 coding sequence is TGTGCCAGCAGTTACGGGATAGCGGGCTCCAATGAGCAGTTCTTC. Its translation: CASSYGIAGSNEQFF.

This clonotype was observed a handful of times. The chain carries TRBV20-1 and TRBJ2-1; 8 nucleotides line up with TRBD2. The V gene end was trimmed by 0 bases and the J gene end by 6 bases; junction bases not matched to a gene: 7. The CDR3 has 15 amino acids. Looked up from germline, CDR1 is DFQATT and CDR2 is SNEGSKA (reference sequence). The CDR3 DNA is TGCAGTGCTAGAGATGAAAGCGGGGGCCGCAATGAGCAGTTCTTC. This sequence encodes CSARDESGGRNEQFF.

This clonotype was seen ten or more times. The J gene is TRBJ1-5, the V gene TRBV7-3; TRBD1 is a possible D gene (5 bases). From germline, CDR1 is SGHTA and CDR2 FQGTGA. This CDR3 is built from 12 residues. Deletions cut 11 bases from V and 3 bases from J, with 11 bases between. Here the CDR3 reads CAVRTPNQPQHF. Here the CDR3 DNA reads TGTGCCGTTCGGACACCCAATCAGCCCCAGCATTTT.

The V and J genes are TRBV29-1 and TRBJ1-3; a possible D gene is TRBD1 (5 bases). Germline-derived CDR1 and CDR2 are SQVTM and ANQGSEA. Deletions cut 4 bases from V and 0 bases from J, with 13 bases between. This CDR3 has 15 residues. The CDR3 DNA follows: TGCAGCGTTGTTCCTCTGGGGGGCTCTGGAAACACCATATATTTT. This codes for CSVVPLGGSGNTIYF.

This clonotype has ten or more counts. The CDR3 DNA is TGTGCCAGCAAGAGTTCTGACAATGAGCAGTTCTTC. The encoded protein is CASKSSDNEQFF. This chain uses TRBV12-3 or TRBV12-4 with TRBJ2-1, with D hard to call. There are 12 residues in the CDR3. Trimming stripped 7 bases from V and 5 bases from J, with 9 bases between.

The genes are TRBV6-5 and TRBJ2-7, with 7 bases matching TRBD1. The CDR3 length is 16 residues. J gave up 0 bases and V 4 bases, and 9 bases lay outside the gene matches. CDR1 MNHEY and CDR2 SVGAGI come from the germline V gene. The CDR3 loop reads CASSSTGDMSSYEQYV. CDR3 nucleotide sequence: TGTGCCAGCAGTTCTACAGGGGATATGAGCTCCTACGAGCAGTACGTC.

This clonotype appeared a few times. The chain joins TRBV20-1 to TRBJ1-4; 7 nucleotides agree with TRBD1. This CDR3 contains 13 residues. The trim removed 6 bases at V and 3 bases at J, leaving 4 bases unmatched. CDR1 and CDR2 from the germline V gene are DFQATT and SNEGSKA (reference sequence). The DNA of the CDR3 is TGCAGTGCCGCAGGGGGTCCTAATGAAAAACTGTTTTTT. The encoded protein is CSAAGGPNEKLFF.

The rearrangement uses TRBV12-3 or TRBV12-4 and TRBJ1-6, with 7 positions matching TRBD1. CDR3 size: 15 residues. V lost 5 bases to trimming and J lost 7 bases; unmatched junction nucleotides: 8. In DNA, the CDR3 is TGTGCCAGCAGTCTACCCCGGGACAGAAATTCACCCCTCCACTTT. Amino acid sequence: CASSLPRDRNSPLHF.

The J gene is TRBJ1-3, the V gene TRBV7-2; tentative D call: TRBD1 (6 bases). V shed 4 bases and J shed 2 bases, with 18 bases lying between them. This CDR3 has 17 amino acids. Germline assignment: CDR1 SGHTA and CDR2 FQGNSA. CDR3 bases: TGTGCCAGCAGCTCCCCAGTAATGGGGGGCGCTGGAAACACCATATATTTT. This codes for CASSSPVMGGAGNTIYF.

This clonotype has only a few counts. CDR3 bases: TGTGCCAGCAGCTTAGTAGGAACAGGAAGGGAGACCCAGTACTTC. The encoded protein is CASSLVGTGRETQYF. J is TRBJ2-5 and V is TRBV7-2; tentative D call: TRBD1 (5 bases). The CDR3 consists of 15 residues. Per germline, CDR1 SGHTA and CDR2 FQGNSA. Trimming shortened V by 1 base and J by 5 bases, and 14 bases separated the two germline ends.

Here the CDR3 reads CASSGGGLAKNIQYF. The CDR3 nucleotides read TGTGCCAGCTCTGGGGGCGGACTAGCCAAAAACATTCAGTACTTC. The chain carries TRBV18 and TRBJ2-4; D is possibly TRBD1 (6 bases). CDR1 and CDR2 from the germline V gene are KGHSH and LQKENI. The CDR3 length is 15 residues. Trimming left V 6 bases short and J 0 bases short, with 12 bases between.

This rearrangement joins TRBV12-3 or TRBV12-4 to TRBJ1-5; tentatively, D is TRBD1 (6 bases). This CDR3 spans 15 amino acids. V lost 2 bases to trimming and J lost 3 bases, with 11 bases between them. The CDR3 DNA reads as TGTGCCAGCAGTTTAAAGCGGACAGACAATCAGCCCCAGCATTTT. Residues: CASSLKRTDNQPQHF.

This clonotype was picked up a small number of times. V usage is TRBV25-1 and J usage is TRBJ1-1, with no clear D. The V end was cut by 1 base, the J end by 7 bases, with 4 bases between. The CDR3 runs 11 residues. Germline V gene sequence: CDR1 MGHDK, CDR2 SYGVNS. CDR3 nucleotides: TGTGCCAGCAGTGAATTTGGTGAAGCTTTCTTT. The encoded protein is CASSEFGEAFF.

V gene TRBV5-1 combines with J gene TRBJ2-7, with 7 bases aligning to TRBD1. The V segment lost 1 base and the J segment 1 base; nucleotides outside the gene matches: 8. This CDR3 is 16 amino acids long. CDR1 SGHRS and CDR2 YFSETQ come from the germline V gene. The CDR3 sequence: CASSLNGDSKSYEQYV. The CDR3 DNA reads TGCGCCAGCAGCTTGAACGGGGACAGTAAGTCCTACGAGCAGTACGTC.

This clonotype was seen repeatedly, ten times or more. The V gene is TRBV7-2, the J gene TRBJ2-5; D remains ambiguous. Germline V gene lookup returns CDR1 SGHTA and CDR2 FQGNSA. Deletions cut 3 bases from V and 3 bases from J, with 5 bases between. The CDR3 has 12 residues. CDR3 sequence reads: CASSFRKETQYF. CDR3 coding DNA: TGTGCCAGCAGCTTCCGAAAAGAGACCCAGTACTTC.